The present entry profiles one T cell receptor beta chain with its context. Germline V gives CDR1 SGHTA, CDR2 FQGNSA. The CDR3 is 15 residues long. Trimming cost V 0 bases and J 3 bases, with 12 bases left between them. This entry is derived from a study of control samples from healthy donors and cancer patients. Using immunoSEQ multiplex PCR, the repertoire was profiled, and TCRdb retains in-frame clones only, with some absent. The sample carries approximately 150,000 clones, more than 90% recorded once. This TCR was recovered from a woman between 40 and 55 years old in good health. The chain combines TRBV7-2 with TRBJ2-7; D possibly matches TRBD1 or TRBD2 (5 bases each). Sequenced input: blood. CDR3 DNA sequence: TGTGCCAGCAGCTTAGCGGGGGACGGATACTACGAGCAGTACTTC. Encoded protein: CASSLAGDGYYEQYF.